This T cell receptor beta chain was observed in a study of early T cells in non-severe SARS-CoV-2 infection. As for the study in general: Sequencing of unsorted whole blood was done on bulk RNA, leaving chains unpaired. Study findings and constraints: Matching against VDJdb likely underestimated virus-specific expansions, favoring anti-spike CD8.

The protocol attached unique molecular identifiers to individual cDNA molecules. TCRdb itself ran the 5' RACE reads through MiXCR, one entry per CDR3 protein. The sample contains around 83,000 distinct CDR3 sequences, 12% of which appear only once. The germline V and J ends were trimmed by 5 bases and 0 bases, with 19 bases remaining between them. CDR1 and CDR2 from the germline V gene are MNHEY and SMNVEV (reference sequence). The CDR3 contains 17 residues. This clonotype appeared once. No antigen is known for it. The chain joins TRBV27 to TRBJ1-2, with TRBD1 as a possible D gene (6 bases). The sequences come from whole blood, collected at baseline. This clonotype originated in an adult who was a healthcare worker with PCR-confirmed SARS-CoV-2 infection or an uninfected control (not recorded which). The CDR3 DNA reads TGTGCCAGCAGTCCGTCCCCCCAGGGGTCCTCTAACTATGGCTACACCTTC. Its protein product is CASSPSPQGSSNYGYTF.